This record looks at one T cell receptor (beta chain) sequence and its context. Its antigen is currently unknown. These data are taken from a study of PD-1 blockade in classical Hodgkin lymphoma. The study, taken as a whole, reports: Complete responders' baseline diversity resembled that of newly diagnosed patients.

Sequencing was performed with immunoSEQ multiplex PCR; in TCRdb, only in-frame clones are kept and a portion is missing. The sample includes 100,000 to 120,000 clones, roughly nine tenths of them seen just once. Brentuximab vedotin exposure varied, and every patient relapsed after autologous stem cell transplantation. V lost 3 bases, J lost 5 bases, and 13 bases lay in between. This CDR3 spans 15 amino acids. CDR1 MNHNS and CDR2 SASEGT come from the germline V gene. The sample consisted of peripheral blood mononuclear cells (PBMCs), taken before the second cycle of nivolumab. The V gene is TRBV6-1, the J gene TRBJ2-2; D is uncertain. The sequence derives from a human donor with classical Hodgkin lymphoma. The CDR3 loop is CASSDGQVRTGELFF. The CDR3 DNA reads as TGTGCCAGCAGTGACGGGCAGGTTAGAACCGGGGAGCTGTTTTTT.